This entry is about one T cell receptor beta chain. What it binds is not known. The data are from a study of PD-1 blockade in classical Hodgkin lymphoma. Study conclusions and caveats: Complete responders entered with baseline diversity on par with newly diagnosed patients, the results showed.

J lost 7 bases, V lost 3 bases, and 6 bases had no gene match. Germline V gene sequence: CDR1 MRHNA, CDR2 SNTAGT. The CDR3 spans 14 residues. Profiled with immunoSEQ multiplex PCR; TCRdb holds only in-frame clones, not every one. The sample lists about 41,000 clones, around three quarters occurring once. Every patient was affected by relapse after autologous stem cell transplantation, while exposure to brentuximab vedotin was not uniform. The clonotype was recovered from a human donor with classical Hodgkin lymphoma. Sequences were derived from peripheral blood mononuclear cells (PBMCs), sampled at baseline. This chain uses TRBV6-4 with TRBJ2-7; 10 bases agree with TRBD1. The CDR3 protein is CASSETGGRGEQYF. The CDR3 DNA reads TGTGCCAGCAGTGAGACAGGGGGCCGAGGGGAGCAGTACTTC.